This section outlines one TCR beta chain sequence together with its context. The sample is drawn from a study of blood T cell repertoires in COVID-19. Study as a whole: T cells, B-cell-depleted T cells, or PBMCs provided the cDNA or gDNA that served as material.

Per the germline V gene, CDR1 is KGHDR and CDR2 is SFDVKD. Trimming left V 4 bases short and J 0 bases short, with 12 bases between. The CDR3 runs to 16 residues. Assay: immunoSEQ multiplex PCR; the TCRdb copy retains only in-frame clones and omits some. In the table there are approximately 100,000 clones, roughly nine tenths of which are singletons. This clonotype was sampled from a man in his fifties with acute or convalescent COVID-19. The sample consisted of peripheral blood. This rearrangement joins TRBV24-1 to TRBJ2-1; D is possibly TRBD1 (5 bases). The CDR3 spells CATSDQIGASYNEQFF. CDR3 bases: TGTGCCACCAGTGACCAGATAGGGGCCTCCTACAATGAGCAGTTCTTC.